Below, 7 T cell receptor beta chains from the same sample are listed, as sequenced in a study of blood T cell repertoires in COVID-19. Here immunoSEQ multiplex PCR was the method, and the copy in TCRdb shows in-frame clones only, minus some. The repertoire holds about 70,000 clones, with around 87% as singletons. The sequenced material came from peripheral blood. The receptor set was obtained from a man aged 50 or older with acute or convalescent COVID-19.

The chain links TRBV29-1 to TRBJ1-5; possibly TRBD1 for D (5 bases). The length of the CDR3 is 14 residues. V lost 4 bases, J lost 4 bases, and 14 bases lay in between. The germline gives CDR1 SQVTM, CDR2 ANQGSEA. The CDR3 bases are TGCAGCGTTGGGGAGGGACTCAGGAATCAGCCCCAGCATTTT. Translation: CSVGEGLRNQPQHF. The full variable domain, completed using reference TRBV29-1 and TRBJ1-5, is SAVISQKPSRDICQRGTSLTIQCQVDSQVTMMFWYRQQPGQSLTLIATANQGSEATYESGFVIDKFPISRPNLTFSTLTVSNMSPEDSSIYLCSVGEGLRNQPQHFGDGTRLSIL.

The chain is built from TRBV5-8 and TRBJ2-7, with 9 bases identical to TRBD1. Germline CDR1 is SGHTS and CDR2 is YDEGEE. The J segment lost 2 bases and the V segment lost 4 bases, leaving 7 bases of the junction unmatched. This CDR3 region has 15 residues. The CDR3 here is CASSRGQGSPYEQYF. The CDR3 region has the DNA TGTGCCAGCAGCAGGGGACAGGGAAGCCCCTACGAGCAGTACTTC.

The V and J genes are TRBV6-5 and TRBJ1-5; a possible D gene is TRBD1 (6 bases). The germline V gene has CDR1 MNHEY and CDR2 SVGAGI. This CDR3 contains 14 residues. Trimming took off 9 bases at V and 2 bases at J, with 14 bases between the two ends. CDR3 bases: TGTGCCAGTAGTAAACAGGGAGGCAATCAGCCCCAGCATTTT. Amino acid sequence: CASSKQGGNQPQHF.

The rearrangement links TRBV5-4 to TRBJ2-7, with 12 bases matching TRBD2. V trimming: 0 bases; J trimming: 5 bases; junction bases outside the gene matches: 6. The CDR3 sequence is 16 residues long. CDR1 and CDR2 (germline): SGHNT, YYREEE (reference sequence). Here the CDR3 DNA reads TGTGCCAGCAGCTTGGGACTAGCGGGAGAGGCGGACGAGCAGTACTTC. This translates into CASSLGLAGEADEQYF.

The chain couples TRBV27 to TRBJ1-1; possibly TRBD1 for D (6 bases). Germline CDR1 and CDR2: MNHEY and SMNVEV (reference sequence). The CDR3 contains 14 residues. V lost 6 bases and J 4 bases, leaving 15 bases between the germline ends. CDR3 region: CASSSWQGSTEAFF. CDR3 in DNA: TGTGCCAGCAGCAGCTGGCAGGGGAGCACTGAAGCTTTCTTT.

This rearrangement joins TRBV4-3 to TRBJ2-3, with D tentatively TRBD1 (6 bases). Germline CDR1 LGHNA, CDR2 YSLEER. V was cut by 1 base and J by 0 bases, with 11 bases left in between. The CDR3 is 16 amino acids. CDR3 loop: CASSQASGHSTDTQYF. DNA for the CDR3: TGCGCCAGCAGCCAAGCGTCGGGACACAGCACAGATACGCAGTATTTT.

The chain is built from TRBV29-1 and TRBJ2-3; D unresolved. V was clipped by 4 bases and J by 3 bases, with 5 bases between them. CDR1 is SQVTM and CDR2 is ANQGSEA in the germline V gene. The CDR3 is made up of 11 amino acids. The CDR3 sequence is CSVARTDTQYF. CDR3 nucleotide sequence: TGCAGCGTTGCCCGGACAGATACGCAGTATTTT.